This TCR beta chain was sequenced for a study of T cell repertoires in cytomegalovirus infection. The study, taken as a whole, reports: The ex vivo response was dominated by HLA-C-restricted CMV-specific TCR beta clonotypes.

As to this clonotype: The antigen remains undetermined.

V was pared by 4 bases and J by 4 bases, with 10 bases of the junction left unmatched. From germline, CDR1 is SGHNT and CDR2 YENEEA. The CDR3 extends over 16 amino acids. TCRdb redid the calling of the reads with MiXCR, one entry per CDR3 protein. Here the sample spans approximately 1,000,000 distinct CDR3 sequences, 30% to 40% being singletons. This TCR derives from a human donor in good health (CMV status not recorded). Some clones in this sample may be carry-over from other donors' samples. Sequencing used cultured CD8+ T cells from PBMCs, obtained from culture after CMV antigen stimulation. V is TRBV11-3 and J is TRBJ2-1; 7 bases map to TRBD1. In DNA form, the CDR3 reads TGTGCCAGCAGCTCCCACCGACAGGGATCTTACAATGAGCAGTTCTTC. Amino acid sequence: CASSSHRQGSYNEQFF.